A selection of T cell receptor beta chains follows, all from one sample in a study of response to subunit inactivated influenza vaccine. TCRdb recomputed calls from the RT-PCR reads with MiXCR, one row per CDR3 protein. The sample yields fewer than 200,000 distinct CDR3 sequences, about a tenth seen once. The specimen was non-naive T cells sorted from PBMCs, collected on the day of vaccination. All receptors derive from a man in his forties or fifties who received an inactivated influenza vaccine. Each CDR3 is given with its conserved first and last residue. The order of the fields is D gene, clone size, V gene, J gene, CDR3 protein, CDR3 DNA. The D gene is left open where the match is weak. Clone size appears in some rows only: once, few, many, or a class for an expanded clone.

>NA|NA|TRBV20-1|TRBJ2-5
CSAGPRTEETQYF
TGCAGTGCTGGACCTAGGACGGAAGAGACCCAGTACTTC
>NA|many|TRBV6-1|TRBJ2-7
CASSPQGQGAYEQYF
TGTGCCAGCAGTCCCCAGGGGCAGGGAGCCTACGAGCAGTACTTC
>NA|NA|TRBV18|TRBJ1-1
CASSPGQMNTEAFF
TGTGCCAGCTCACCCGGACAGATGAACACTGAAGCTTTCTTT
>NA|few|TRBV27|TRBJ2-3
CASSLFQSTDTQYF
TGTGCCAGCAGTTTATTTCAGAGCACAGATACGCAGTATTTT
>NA|NA|TRBV9|TRBJ2-6
CASSVAGRFSGANVLTF
TGTGCCAGCAGCGTAGCTGGGCGGTTCTCTGGGGCCAACGTCCTGACTTTC
>NA|few|TRBV7-2|TRBJ2-5
CASSMTSKETQYF
TGTGCCAGCAGCATGACTAGTAAAGAGACCCAGTACTTC
>NA|many|TRBV2|TRBJ1-5
CASSEAGPLYQPQHF
TGTGCCAGCAGTGAAGCAGGCCCTCTTTATCAGCCCCAGCATTTT
>NA|NA|TRBV6-4|TRBJ2-1
CASGGAAGNEQFF
TGTGCCAGCGGAGGGGCCGCGGGGAATGAGCAGTTCTTC
>NA|few|TRBV12-3/TRBV12-4|TRBJ1-5
CASRLGPSNQPQHF
TGTGCCAGCAGGTTGGGACCGTCCAATCAGCCCCAGCATTTT
>NA|few|TRBV14|TRBJ2-1
CASSQEPRSYNEQFF
TGTGCCAGCAGCCAAGAACCCCGCTCCTACAATGAGCAGTTCTTC
>TRBD2|few|TRBV4-3|TRBJ2-1
CASAKGEGLAGGYNEQFF
TGCGCCAGCGCAAAGGGCGAAGGACTAGCGGGGGGCTACAATGAGCAGTTCTTC
>TRBD1|many|TRBV10-3|TRBJ1-5
CAISESGQGANQPQHF
TGTGCCATCAGTGAGTCGGGACAGGGGGCAAATCAGCCCCAGCATTTT
>NA|NA|TRBV2|TRBJ2-1
CASSGAPLLGEQFF
TGTGCCAGCAGTGGCGCCCCCCTGCTTGGTGAGCAGTTCTTC
>TRBD1|few|TRBV10-2|TRBJ1-2
CASTRDWDREAGYTF
TGCGCCAGCACCCGGGACTGGGACAGGGAGGCTGGCTACACCTTC
>NA|NA|TRBV15|TRBJ2-1
CATSRVRGTGENEQFF
TGTGCCACCAGCAGGGTGCGGGGAACCGGCGAGAATGAGCAGTTCTTC
>NA|many|TRBV20-1|TRBJ1-1
CSARTREGNTEAFF
TGCAGTGCTAGGACCAGGGAGGGGAACACTGAAGCTTTCTTT
>NA|many|TRBV6-5|TRBJ1-1
CATHQPGSLAFF
TGTGCCACCCATCAACCGGGGTCATTGGCTTTCTTT
>NA|many|TRBV3-1|TRBJ2-2
CASSQLGFTGELFF
TGTGCCAGCAGCCAATTAGGGTTTACCGGGGAGCTGTTTTTT
>NA|NA|TRBV7-3|TRBJ2-1
CASGIHNEQFF
TGTGCCAGCGGTATCCACAATGAGCAGTTCTTC
>NA|few|TRBV20-1|TRBJ1-2
CSAIPGKSYGYTF
TGCAGTGCGATACCAGGGAAATCCTATGGCTACACCTTC
>TRBD1|many|TRBV7-6|TRBJ2-7
CASSAFPRTGGYEQYF
TGTGCCAGCAGCGCCTTTCCAAGGACAGGGGGCTACGAGCAGTACTTC
>NA|NA|TRBV21-1|TRBJ2-1
CASSKYRLAWFHEQFF
TGTGCCAGCAGCAAATACCGACTAGCTTGGTTTCATGAGCAGTTCTTC
>NA|few|TRBV10-3|TRBJ2-2
CAIRDIIRNTGELFF
TGTGCCATCCGGGACATCATCAGGAACACCGGGGAGCTGTTTTTT
>TRBD2|few|TRBV6-2/TRBV6-3|TRBJ2-5
CASRAGYQETQYF
TGTGCCAGCAGAGCGGGGTATCAAGAGACCCAGTACTTC
>TRBD1|many|TRBV5-5|TRBJ1-2
CASSLADSGTGRLGGYTF
TGTGCCAGCAGCTTGGCAGATTCTGGGACAGGTCGTCTCGGAGGCTACACCTTC
>TRBD2|few|TRBV6-1|TRBJ2-7
CASIPRVAGGSSYEQYF
TGTGCCAGCATCCCGAGGGTAGCGGGAGGTAGCTCCTACGAGCAGTACTTC
>NA|NA|TRBV6-6|TRBJ2-5
CASSYGGNSAQYF
TGTGCCAGCAGTTACGGCGGCAACTCGGCCCAGTACTTC
>TRBD2|many|TRBV25-1|TRBJ2-3
CASSVLAGESGPDTQYF
TGTGCCAGCAGTGTACTAGCGGGGGAGAGTGGGCCAGATACGCAGTATTTT
>NA|once|TRBV4-2|TRBJ2-7
CAIGHRVSYEQYF
TGTGCCATCGGCCACAGGGTCTCCTACGAGCAGTACTTC
>NA|few|TRBV30|TRBJ2-1
CAWSGQQLSSYNEQFF
TGTGCCTGGAGTGGACAGCAGCTTAGCTCCTACAATGAGCAGTTCTTC
>TRBD2|NA|TRBV3-1|TRBJ2-1
CASSQRTGTSGRGVYNEQFF
TGTGCCAGCAGCCAAAGAACCGGGACTAGCGGGAGGGGGGTCTACAATGAGCAGTTCTTC
>TRBD2|NA|TRBV24-1|TRBJ2-7
CATSDSRGAYEQYF
TGTGCCACCAGTGACAGCCGGGGGGCCTACGAGCAGTACTTC
>TRBD1|many|TRBV20-1|TRBJ2-1
CSARVLGQGAYNEQFF
TGCAGTGCTAGAGTGCTAGGACAGGGTGCCTACAATGAGCAGTTCTTC
>TRBD1|many|TRBV12-3/TRBV12-4|TRBJ1-6
CASRAGGSGSPLHF
TGTGCCAGCAGAGCAGGGGGGTCGGGGTCACCCCTCCACTTT
>TRBD1|few|TRBV28|TRBJ2-1
CASSPLDRVVSEQFF
TGTGCCAGCAGTCCATTGGACAGGGTAGTGAGTGAGCAGTTCTTC
>NA|few|TRBV4-3|TRBJ1-6
CASSQDVRNYNSPLHF
TGCGCCAGCAGCCAAGATGTCAGAAACTATAATTCACCCCTCCACTTT
>NA|many|TRBV10-3|TRBJ2-3
CAISESTGNQGTDTQYF
TGTGCCATCAGTGAGTCGACGGGAAACCAGGGCACAGATACGCAGTATTTT
>NA|few|TRBV29-1|TRBJ2-1
CSVEDPRGSGFF
TGCAGCGTTGAAGATCCACGGGGGTCAGGGTTCTTC
>NA|many|TRBV10-3|TRBJ2-1
CAISEGDRQQFF
TGTGCCATCAGTGAGGGGGACCGTCAGCAGTTCTTC
>NA|NA|TRBV7-6|TRBJ2-1
CASSLRGGTESYNEQFF
TGTGCCAGCAGCTTAAGGGGAGGGACAGAGTCCTACAATGAGCAGTTCTTC
>NA|NA|TRBV5-1|TRBJ1-2
CASSPALGDYGYTF
TGCGCCAGCAGCCCAGCCCTGGGAGACTATGGCTACACCTTC
>NA|many|TRBV4-1|TRBJ2-1
CASSQEPMTTYNEQFF
TGCGCCAGCAGCCAAGAACCGATGACCACGTACAATGAGCAGTTCTTC
>NA|few|TRBV6-1|TRBJ2-3
CASRLSQSTDTQYF
TGTGCCAGCAGGCTGTCCCAGAGCACAGATACGCAGTATTTT
>NA|many|TRBV12-3/TRBV12-4|TRBJ1-5
CASSEGGISNQPQHF
TGTGCCAGCAGTGAGGGCGGGATTAGCAATCAGCCCCAGCATTTT
>TRBD1|NA|TRBV4-2|TRBJ2-5
CASSQVPMGQGLGTQYF
TGTGCCAGCAGCCAAGTCCCTATGGGACAGGGCCTGGGGACCCAGTACTTC
>NA|NA|TRBV19|TRBJ2-1
CASSTRFQNEQFF
TGTGCCAGTAGTACACGTTTCCAGAATGAGCAGTTCTTC
>NA|NA|TRBV5-6|TRBJ1-2
CASSLEFREAYGYTF
TGTGCCAGCAGCTTGGAATTCAGGGAGGCCTATGGCTACACCTTC
>TRBD1|NA|TRBV5-1|TRBJ1-6
CASSSGTDNSPPHF
TGCGCCAGCAGCTCCGGGACAGATAATTCACCCCCCCACTTT
>NA|many|TRBV12-3/TRBV12-4|TRBJ2-7
CASRASWGSGLRPYEQYF
TGTGCCAGCAGGGCTTCCTGGGGGTCCGGGCTTCGACCCTACGAGCAGTACTTC
>NA|few|TRBV11-2|TRBJ2-1
CASSLVFDEQFF
TGTGCCAGCAGCTTAGTCTTCGATGAGCAGTTCTTC
>TRBD1|many|TRBV12-3/TRBV12-4|TRBJ2-1
CASGRTGNEQFF
TGTGCCAGCGGAAGGACAGGCAATGAGCAGTTCTTC
>NA|NA|TRBV30|TRBJ2-5
CAWKVALPKETQYF
TGTGCCTGGAAGGTCGCTTTACCCAAAGAGACCCAGTACTTC
>TRBD2|many|TRBV11-2|TRBJ2-2
CASSPDVAGFRELFF
TGTGCCAGCAGCCCGGACGTAGCGGGGTTTAGGGAGCTGTTTTTT
>NA|NA|TRBV6-2/TRBV6-3|TRBJ1-1
CASNRGALLNTEAFF
TGTGCCAGCAATAGGGGCGCCCTCCTGAACACTGAAGCTTTCTTT